These 18 T cell receptor beta chains were sequenced from one sample in a study of T-cell reconstitution after alpha-beta-depleted transplantation in children. Preparation of the TCRbeta library involved a method that used unique molecular identifiers. MiXCR, run by TCRdb on the PCR reads, gives a single entry per CDR3 protein. The sample carries just under 350,000 distinct CDR3 sequences, around 15% recorded once. The sequenced sample was PBMCs, mostly from graft donor cells, obtained 360 days after TCRalphabeta/CD19-depleted stem cell transplant. The source is a male patient aged 2 to 10 who had a stem cell transplant for acute lymphoblastic leukemia, so the T cells may come from the graft donor.

This clonotype showed up just a few times. This CDR3 is CASRDSKYEQYF. For the CDR3, the DNA is TGTGCCAGCAGGGACTCTAAATACGAGCAGTACTTC. The chain uses TRBV6-1 and TRBJ2-7, with a weak D call TRBD2 (5 bases). The CDR3 runs to 12 residues. V lost 6 bases and J 4 bases, leaving 10 bases between the germline ends. Germline CDR1 is MNHNS and CDR2 is SASEGT.

CDR3 in DNA: TGTGCCAGCAAGAAACAAGATCCAGAGACCCAGTACTTC. This gives the protein CASKKQDPETQYF. The chain combines TRBV2 with TRBJ2-5; the D is unclear. V lost 7 bases and J 4 bases, leaving 13 bases between the germline ends. Germline V CDR1 and CDR2: SNHLY, FYNNEI. This CDR3 spans 13 amino acids.

This chain connects TRBV4-3 to TRBJ2-1, with 7 bases identical to TRBD2. The J segment lost 8 bases and the V segment lost 0 bases, leaving 13 bases of the junction unmatched. This CDR3 comprises 17 residues. Germline CDR1 is LGHNA and CDR2 is YSLEER. DNA of the CDR3: TGCGCCAGCAGCCAAGAGGGGGACGGGACTAAGTCGGATGAGCAGTTCTTC. Encoded protein: CASSQEGDGTKSDEQFF.

Ten or more counts support this clonotype. The chain couples TRBV6-2 or TRBV6-3 to TRBJ1-5; D possibly corresponds to TRBD1 (5 bases). Germline CDR1 is MNHEY and CDR2 is SVGEGT. CDR3 length equals 19 residues. Trimming took 2 bases from V and 0 from J, leaving 20 bases between them. CDR3 nucleotides: TGTGCCAGCAGTTACGGGATCGGAATCGGGGCATATAGCAATCAGCCCCAGCATTTT. It is translated as CASSYGIGIGAYSNQPQHF.

This clonotype has just a few counts. V usage is TRBV28 and J usage is TRBJ2-7, with D perhaps TRBD2 (6 bases). Deletions cut 5 bases from V and 5 bases from J, with 16 bases between. The length of the CDR3 is 14 residues. Germline assignment: CDR1 MDHEN and CDR2 SYDVKM. The CDR3 sequence is CASSLGLRDHEQYF. The CDR3 DNA reads TGTGCCAGCAGTCTGGGACTCAGGGATCACGAGCAGTACTTC.

This clonotype showed up just a few times. The rearrangement joins TRBV11-2 to TRBJ2-5; 8 positions match TRBD2. Per germline, CDR1 SGHAT and CDR2 FQNNGV. J was trimmed by 4 bases and V by 5 bases; bases with no gene match: 9. The CDR3 spans 15 residues. The CDR3 protein is CASSLHGRAGETQYF. As DNA, the CDR3 is TGTGCCAGCAGCCTCCACGGGAGGGCCGGAGAGACCCAGTACTTC.

The chain has TRBV11-2 and TRBJ2-5; D assignment may be TRBD1 or TRBD2 (5 bases each). Germline V gene data show CDR1 as SGHAT and CDR2 as FQNNGV. The CDR3 has 18 residues. V lost 1 base and J lost 2, with 20 bases in between. The CDR3 here is CASSLGSPRGSGQETQYF. The DNA for the CDR3 is TGTGCCAGCAGCTTAGGGTCTCCAAGGGGATCGGGGCAAGAGACCCAGTACTTC.

This sequence joins TRBV6-5 and TRBJ1-4; D gene unclear. Germline V lookup: CDR1 MNHEY, CDR2 SVGAGI. The CDR3 contains 15 residues. V was shortened by 2 bases and J by 8 bases, with 15 bases between the two germline ends. The CDR3 coding sequence is TGTGCCAGCAGTTACGGGTTCGGCCGCGGGGAAAAACTGTTTTTT. Protein sequence: CASSYGFGRGEKLFF.

The V gene is TRBV10-3, the J gene TRBJ2-1, with D unclear. This CDR3 contains 14 residues. CDR1 and CDR2 (germline): ENHRY, SYGVKD. V lost 10 bases, J lost 3 bases, and 16 bases lay in between. The CDR3 nucleotides are TGTGCCACCTTGGGCCAATTGGGCTACAATGAGCAGTTCTTC. It specifies CATLGQLGYNEQFF.

This clonotype was recorded a few times. The rearrangement links TRBV4-1 to TRBJ2-7, with no clear D. CDR3 length equals 14 residues. V was trimmed by 0 bases and J by 0 bases, leaving 6 bases between them. Germline CDR1 reads MGHRA; CDR2 reads YSYEKL. DNA for the CDR3: TGCGCCAGCAGCCAAGAGGGCAGCTCCTACGAGCAGTACTTC. This gives the protein CASSQEGSSYEQYF.

The chain is built from TRBV27 and TRBJ2-7; TRBD2 is a possible D gene (5 bases). CDR3 size: 17 residues. Germline V gives CDR1 MNHEY, CDR2 SMNVEV (reference sequence). Deletions cut 5 bases from V and 6 bases from J, with 26 bases between. As DNA, the CDR3 is TGTGCCAGCAGTCCGACGCGGACTCCCGTAAGGCTAGGCGAGCAGTACTTC. This codes for CASSPTRTPVRLGEQYF.

This clonotype was observed many times. The chain uses TRBV3-1 and TRBJ2-7; 8 nucleotides agree with TRBD2. Germline-derived CDR1 and CDR2 are LGHDT and YNNKEL (reference sequence). The CDR3 sequence is 13 residues long. The V gene end was trimmed by 3 bases and the J gene end by 9 bases; junction bases not matched to a gene: 7. Here the CDR3 DNA reads TGTGCCAGCAGCCACCCACTGGCGGGAGGGCAGTACTTC. This gives the protein CASSHPLAGGQYF.

This clonotype was seen only a few times. The chain employs TRBV5-1 and TRBJ2-3; TRBD2 might be the D (7 bases). The V and J ends lost 5 bases and 6 bases respectively, with 16 bases between them. Germline CDR1 and CDR2: SGHRS and YFSETQ. The CDR3 is 14 residues long. CDR3 protein: CASSFGRGSDTQYF. CDR3 DNA sequence: TGCGCCAGCAGTTTTGGGAGGGGGTCTGATACGCAGTATTTT. The variable domain in full, with the rest retrieved from reference TRBV5-1 and TRBJ2-3, is KAGVTQTPRYLIKTRGQQVTLSCSPISGHRSVSWYQQTPGQGLQFLFEYFSETQRNKGNFPGRFSGRQFSNSRSEMNVSTLELGDSALYLCASSFGRGSDTQYFGPGTRLTVL.

The V and J genes are TRBV28 and TRBJ1-6; D is possibly TRBD1 (5 bases). The V gene lost 7 bases and the J gene lost 6 bases, with 16 bases spanning the gap. The CDR3 covers 15 residues. CDR1 and CDR2 (germline): MDHEN, SYDVKM. CDR3 nucleotides: TGTGCCAGCACCCTTCGGGCAGGGTTTAATTCACCCCTCCACTTT. Translation gives CASTLRAGFNSPLHF. Supplemented by reference TRBV28 and TRBJ1-6, the full variable domain reads DVKVTQSSRYLVKRTGEKVFLECVQDMDHENMFWYRQDPGLGLRLIYFSYDVKMKEKGDIPEGYSVSREKKERFSLILESASTNQTSMYLCASTLRAGFNSPLHFGNGTRLTVT.

This clonotype was observed at least ten times. The rearrangement uses TRBV6-5 and TRBJ2-7, with 11 bases identical to TRBD2. This CDR3 contains 16 residues. Losses at the gene ends were 1 base for V and 0 bases for J; bases not matched to a gene: 2. Germline CDR1 MNHEY, CDR2 SVGAGI. CDR3 residues: CASSYYTSGSSYEQYF. The CDR3 DNA sequence: TGTGCCAGCAGTTACTACACTAGCGGGAGCTCCTACGAGCAGTACTTC.

The chain couples TRBV20-1 to TRBJ2-7, with 9 bases that match TRBD2. Germline trimming cut 5 bases from V and 2 bases from J; bases unmatched to any gene: 4. Per the germline V gene, CDR1 is DFQATT and CDR2 is SNEGSKA (reference sequence). The CDR3 consists of 13 residues. CDR3 sequence reads: CSALAGKPYEQYF. The CDR3 DNA reads as TGCAGTGCTCTAGCGGGGAAGCCCTACGAGCAGTACTTC.

The table lists this clonotype with a few counts. At one end the junction does not follow the germline gene, possibly because of a read error. This sequence joins TRBV7-7 and TRBJ2-3, with D perhaps matching TRBD2 (5 bases). In germline, CDR1 is SSHAT, CDR2 FNYEAQ (reference sequence). There are 13 residues in the CDR3. The CDR3 nucleotides are TGTGCTAGCAGCTTAGAACCGGGGGATACGCAGTATTTT. Protein sequence: CASSLEPGDTQYF.

The rearrangement joins TRBV12-3 or TRBV12-4 to TRBJ2-2, with D possibly being TRBD2 (6 bases). This CDR3 has 15 residues. Trimming took 4 bases from V and 4 from J, leaving 13 bases between them. The CDR3 bases are TGTGCCAGCAGTTCTGGGGGAGGTGGCACCGGGGAGCTGTTTTTT. It translates to CASSSGGGGTGELFF.